Here is one T cell receptor beta chain with its context. The data stem from a study of graft-versus-host responses after intestinal transplantation. Study as a whole: Multivisceral, liver-intestinal, or isolated intestinal transplants were given to recipients. Study conclusions and caveats: The authors found GvH clones in recipient marrow, some appearing first in ileum or blood.

Using immunoSEQ multiplex PCR, the repertoire was profiled, and TCRdb retains in-frame clones only, with some absent. This table holds 15,000 to 20,000 clones, roughly 36% found once. CDR3 length: 14 amino acids. Unmatched junction bases numbered 1, after V lost 4 bases and J lost 1 base. Germline CDR1 and CDR2: MNHNS and SASEGT. Sorting of proliferating CFSE-low CD3+CD4+ and CD3+CD8+ responders took place after the reaction. The rearrangement uses TRBV6-1 and TRBJ1-3; 7 bases fit TRBD1. The sequencing used alloreactive CD4+ T cells from a mixed lymphocyte reaction culture, collected before transplantation. Subset indicated: CFSE-low proliferating T cells sorted from approximately six-day pre-transplant mixed lymphocyte reaction (GvH or HvG direction). This sequence was found in a human patient who was an organ donor for intestinal transplantation. The CDR3 DNA reads as TGTGCCAGCAGTGGACAGGGTTCTGGAAACACCATATATTTT. As protein: CASSGQGSGNTIYF.